The 15 T cell receptor beta chains reported below all come from one sample, sequenced in a study of T cell responses to AZD1222 COVID-19 vaccine. Using immunoSEQ multiplex PCR, the repertoire was profiled, and TCRdb retains in-frame clones only, with some absent. The sample records 100,000 to 120,000 clones, around 90% being singletons. The source material was peripheral blood, sampled on day 0 of AZD1222 vaccination. The receptors were gathered from an adult in good health.

The rearrangement uses TRBV21-1 and TRBJ1-1; the DNA was not compared with TRBD1, the D call given in the table. TRBV21-1 is a recognized pseudogene. CDR3 length: 15 residues. The chain's CDR3 is CASSPPRQGNTEAFF. CDR3 DNA sequence: TGTGCCAGCAGCCCCCCGCGACAGGGGAACACTGAAGCTTTCTTT.

The V call is TRBV27, the J call TRBJ1-1, with unresolved D. With 5 bases removed from V and 3 bases from J, the gap between germline ends came to 16 bases. This CDR3 is 15 amino acids long. The germline CDR1 and CDR2 sequences are MNHEY and SMNVEV (reference sequence). As DNA, the CDR3 is TGTGCCAGCAGTCTTCGTCTTCGTCTCGACACTGAAGCTTTCTTT. Encoded protein: CASSLRLRLDTEAFF.

This rearrangement joins TRBV6-2 or TRBV6-3 to TRBJ2-3; D is unresolved. V lost 3 bases, J lost 6 bases, and 13 bases lay in between. The CDR3 is 14 residues long. Germline CDR1 MNHEY, CDR2 SVGEGT. For the CDR3, the DNA is TGTGCCAGCAGTTATTCGGCCTTCGGGGATACGCAGTATTTT. Amino acid sequence: CASSYSAFGDTQYF.

The chain is built from TRBV7-9 and TRBJ1-3, with a weak D call TRBD1 (6 bases). The CDR3 runs to 13 residues. The V end was cut by 5 bases, the J end by 4 bases, with 9 bases between. Per germline, CDR1 SEHNR and CDR2 FQNEAQ (reference sequence). CDR3 residues: CASSLGQGNTIYF. The CDR3 DNA follows: TGTGCCAGCAGCCTAGGACAGGGAAACACCATATATTTT.

The chain employs TRBV28 and TRBJ1-1; D is unresolved. Trimming removed 7 bases from V and 6 bases from J, with 12 bases in between. This CDR3 is 12 amino acids long. CDR1 is MDHEN and CDR2 is SYDVKM in the germline V gene. The CDR3 DNA reads TGTGCCAGCATCTCCGGCCAATCTGAAGCTTTCTTT. Translation: CASISGQSEAFF.

The CDR3 DNA reads TGTGCCAGCAGCTCCAGACCAACCTACAATGAGCAGTTCTTC. It codes for CASSSRPTYNEQFF. V and J are TRBV5-8 and TRBJ2-1; D not certain. CDR1 is SGHTS and CDR2 is YDEGEE in the germline V gene. V was clipped by 3 bases and J by 2 bases, with 9 bases between them. The CDR3 covers 14 residues.

V usage is TRBV6-5 and J usage is TRBJ1-5, with a weak D call TRBD1 (5 bases). CDR1 is MNHEY, CDR2 SVGAGI, per germline. V was clipped by 10 bases and J by 5 bases, with 12 bases between them. The CDR3 has 12 residues. The CDR3 region is CANGPGDQPQHF. The CDR3 DNA reads TGTGCCAACGGGCCGGGGGATCAGCCCCAGCATTTT.

The J gene is TRBJ2-3, the V gene TRBV10-1; TRBD2 agrees at 9 bases. The CDR3 covers 14 residues. V lost 2 bases and J lost 4; bases outside the gene matches: 1. In germline, CDR1 is WNHNN, CDR2 SYGVQD (reference sequence). CDR3 in DNA: TGCGCCAGCAGTGAGGCGGGAGGGGCAGATACGCAGTATTTT. It is translated as CASSEAGGADTQYF.

The rearrangement uses TRBV11-1 and TRBJ2-1; 10 positions agree with TRBD2. CDR1 and CDR2 from the germline V gene are SGHAT and FQDESV (reference sequence). V shed 4 bases, J shed 8 bases, and the junction held 8 bases outside the gene matches. This CDR3 has 15 amino acids. The chain's CDR3 is CASSSSGRGIDEQFF. The CDR3 nucleotides read TGTGCCAGCAGCTCAAGCGGGAGGGGGATCGATGAGCAGTTCTTC. Together with reference TRBV11-1 and TRBJ2-1, the CDR3 gives the full variable domain: EAEVAQSPRYKITEKSQAVAFWCDPISGHATLYWYRQILGQGPELLVQFQDESVVDDSQLPKDRFSAERLKGVDSTLKIQPAELGDSAMYLCASSSSGRGIDEQFFGPGTRLTVL.

V gene TRBV7-3 combines with J gene TRBJ2-2; the D is unclear. Trimming took 5 bases from V and 6 from J, leaving 10 bases between them. CDR3 size: 13 residues. In germline, CDR1 is SGHTA, CDR2 FQGTGA. The CDR3 DNA sequence: TGTGCCAGCAGCCCCTCTGGGGCCGGGGAGCTGTTTTTT. It translates to CASSPSGAGELFF.

The chain combines TRBV7-9 with TRBJ2-3; D remains ambiguous. The CDR3 has 12 residues. CDR1 is SEHNR and CDR2 is FQNEAQ in the germline V gene (reference sequence). The V end was cut by 4 bases, the J end by 2 bases, with 4 bases between. The CDR3, as DNA: TGTGCCAGCAGCTACTACACAGATACGCAGTATTTT. Residues: CASSYYTDTQYF.

J is TRBJ2-7 and V is TRBV14; 11 nucleotides line up with TRBD1. CDR3 size: 14 residues. With 4 bases clipped from V and 4 bases from J, the junction kept 3 bases outside the gene matches. Germline V gene sequence: CDR1 SGHDN, CDR2 FVKESK. CDR3 amino acids: CASSRTGGGYEQYF. The CDR3 DNA is TGTGCCAGCAGCCGGACAGGGGGCGGGTACGAGCAGTACTTC.

The CDR3 sequence: CASSYRGVGQETQYF. The CDR3 region has the DNA TGTGCCAGCAGCTATAGAGGTGTCGGACAAGAGACCCAGTACTTC. The V gene is TRBV9, the J gene TRBJ2-5; D gene uncertain. Germline-derived CDR1 and CDR2 are SGDLS and YYNGEE. The CDR3 runs to 15 residues. Trimming removed 4 bases from V and 2 bases from J, with 15 bases in between.

CDR3 coding DNA: TGTGCCAGCAGCGCCGAGGACAGGGGTTTAGGAGAGACCCAGTACTTC. Protein sequence: CASSAEDRGLGETQYF. The chain uses TRBV7-6 and TRBJ2-5; 9 bases align to TRBD1. The CDR3 spans 16 residues. The germline V gene encodes CDR1 SGHVS and CDR2 FNYEAQ. Unmatched junction bases numbered 11, after V lost 5 bases and J lost 4 bases.

The chain carries TRBV3-1 (or the pseudogene TRBV3-2) and TRBJ2-3; D possibly corresponds to TRBD2 (7 bases). With 1 base removed from V and 0 bases from J, the gap between germline ends came to 14 bases. This CDR3 region has 17 residues. Per germline, CDR1 LGHDT and CDR2 YNNKEL (reference sequence). The CDR3 DNA sequence: TGTGCCAGCAGCCAAGGTTACGGCGGGGGCAGCACAGATACGCAGTATTTT. Translated: CASSQGYGGGSTDTQYF.